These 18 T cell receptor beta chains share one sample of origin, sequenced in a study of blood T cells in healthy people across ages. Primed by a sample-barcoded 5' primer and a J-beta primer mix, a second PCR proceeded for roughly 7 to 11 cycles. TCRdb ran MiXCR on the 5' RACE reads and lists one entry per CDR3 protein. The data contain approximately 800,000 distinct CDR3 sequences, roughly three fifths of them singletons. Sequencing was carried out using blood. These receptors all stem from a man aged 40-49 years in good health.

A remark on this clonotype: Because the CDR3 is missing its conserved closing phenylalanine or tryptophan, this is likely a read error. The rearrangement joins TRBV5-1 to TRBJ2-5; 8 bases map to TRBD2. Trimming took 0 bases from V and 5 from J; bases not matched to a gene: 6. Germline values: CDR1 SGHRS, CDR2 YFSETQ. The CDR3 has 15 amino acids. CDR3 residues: CASSLAGRADETQYL. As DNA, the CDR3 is TGCGCCAGCAGCTTGGCCGGGAGGGCCGATGAGACCCAGTACTTA.

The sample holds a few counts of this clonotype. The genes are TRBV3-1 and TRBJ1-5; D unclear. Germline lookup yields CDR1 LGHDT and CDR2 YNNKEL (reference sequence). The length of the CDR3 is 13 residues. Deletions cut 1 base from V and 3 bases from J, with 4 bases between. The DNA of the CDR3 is TGTGCCAGCAGCCAAGGGGCCAATCAGCCCCAGCATTTT. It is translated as CASSQGANQPQHF.

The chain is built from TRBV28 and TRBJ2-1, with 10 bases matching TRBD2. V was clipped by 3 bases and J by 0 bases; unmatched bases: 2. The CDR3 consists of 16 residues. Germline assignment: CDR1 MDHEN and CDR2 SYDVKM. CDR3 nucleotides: TGTGCCAGCAGTTTCAGCGGGAGGGGCTCCTACAATGAGCAGTTCTTC. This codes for CASSFSGRGSYNEQFF. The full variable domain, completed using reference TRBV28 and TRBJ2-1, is DVKVTQSSRYLVKRTGEKVFLECVQDMDHENMFWYRQDPGLGLRLIYFSYDVKMKEKGDIPEGYSVSREKKERFSLILESASTNQTSMYLCASSFSGRGSYNEQFFGPGTRLTVL.

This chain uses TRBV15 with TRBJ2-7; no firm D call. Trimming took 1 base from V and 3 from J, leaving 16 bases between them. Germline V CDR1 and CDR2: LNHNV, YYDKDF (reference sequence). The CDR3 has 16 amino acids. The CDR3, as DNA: TGTGCCACCAGCAGAGGTGGTGGAGAAGACAACTACGAGCAGTACTTC. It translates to CATSRGGGEDNYEQYF.

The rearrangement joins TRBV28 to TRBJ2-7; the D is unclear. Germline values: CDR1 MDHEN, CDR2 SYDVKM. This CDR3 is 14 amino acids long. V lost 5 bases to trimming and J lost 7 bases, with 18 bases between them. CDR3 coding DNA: TGTGCCAGCAGTGCACAGACGACACTCCGGGAGCAGTACTTC. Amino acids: CASSAQTTLREQYF.

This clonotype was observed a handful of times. The CDR3 DNA reads as TGTGCCAGCAGGCCCAACCGGGACTCCCATATGGGGCAGTTCTTC. Protein: CASRPNRDSHMGQFF. V and J are TRBV4-2 and TRBJ2-1; TRBD2 might be the D (6 bases). V lost 6 bases and J 12 bases, leaving 24 bases between the germline ends. Germline lookup yields CDR1 LGHNA and CDR2 YNFKEQ. This CDR3 region has 15 residues.

CDR3 loop: CATSSQDASRSPLHF. The DNA for the CDR3 is TGTGCCACCAGCTCACAGGACGCCAGTCGTTCACCCCTCCACTTT. The chain combines TRBV15 with TRBJ1-6, with a tentative D call TRBD1 (5 bases). V lost 5 bases to trimming and J lost 9 bases, with 17 bases between them. The CDR3 sequence is 15 residues long. Germline CDR1 is LNHNV and CDR2 is YYDKDF (reference sequence).

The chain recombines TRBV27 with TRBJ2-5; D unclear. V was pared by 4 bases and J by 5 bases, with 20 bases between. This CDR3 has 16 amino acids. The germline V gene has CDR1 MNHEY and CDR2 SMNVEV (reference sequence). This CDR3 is CASSSGGMDYLETQYF. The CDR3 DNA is TGTGCCAGCAGTTCGGGCGGTATGGATTACCTCGAGACCCAGTACTTC.

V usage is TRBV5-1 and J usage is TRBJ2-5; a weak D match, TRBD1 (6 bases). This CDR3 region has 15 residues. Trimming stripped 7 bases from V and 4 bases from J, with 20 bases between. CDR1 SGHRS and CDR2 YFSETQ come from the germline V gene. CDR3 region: CASRFGPGESETQYF. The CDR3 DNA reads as TGCGCCAGCCGGTTTGGGCCAGGGGAGTCAGAGACCCAGTACTTC. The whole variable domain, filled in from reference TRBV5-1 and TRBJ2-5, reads KAGVTQTPRYLIKTRGQQVTLSCSPISGHRSVSWYQQTPGQGLQFLFEYFSETQRNKGNFPGRFSGRQFSNSRSEMNVSTLELGDSALYLCASRFGPGESETQYFGPGTRLLVL.

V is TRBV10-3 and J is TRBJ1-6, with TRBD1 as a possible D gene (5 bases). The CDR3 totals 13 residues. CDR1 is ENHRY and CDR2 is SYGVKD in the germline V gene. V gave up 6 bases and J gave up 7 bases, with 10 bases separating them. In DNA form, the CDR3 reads TGTGCCATCAGGGAAACAGGAAATTCACCCCTCCACTTT. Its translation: CAIRETGNSPLHF.

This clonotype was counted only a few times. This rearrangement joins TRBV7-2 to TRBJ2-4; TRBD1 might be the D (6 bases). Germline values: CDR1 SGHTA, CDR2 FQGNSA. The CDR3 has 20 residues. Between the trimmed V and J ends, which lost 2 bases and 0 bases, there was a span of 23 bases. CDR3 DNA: TGTGCCAGCAGCTTATCTACAGACACAGGGTTCCTTCTAGCCAAAAACATTCAGTACTTC. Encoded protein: CASSLSTDTGFLLAKNIQYF.

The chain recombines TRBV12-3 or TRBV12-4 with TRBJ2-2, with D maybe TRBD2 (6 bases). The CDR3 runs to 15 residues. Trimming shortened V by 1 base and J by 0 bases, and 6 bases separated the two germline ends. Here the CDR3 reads CASSLGGANTGELFF. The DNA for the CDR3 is TGTGCCAGCAGTTTAGGGGGGGCGAACACCGGGGAGCTGTTTTTT.

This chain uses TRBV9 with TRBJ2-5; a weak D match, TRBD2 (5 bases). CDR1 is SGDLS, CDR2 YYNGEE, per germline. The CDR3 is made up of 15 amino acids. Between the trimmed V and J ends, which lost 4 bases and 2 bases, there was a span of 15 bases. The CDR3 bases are TGTGCCAGCAGCCTAGGGAGTGTGGAACAAGAGACCCAGTACTTC. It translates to CASSLGSVEQETQYF.

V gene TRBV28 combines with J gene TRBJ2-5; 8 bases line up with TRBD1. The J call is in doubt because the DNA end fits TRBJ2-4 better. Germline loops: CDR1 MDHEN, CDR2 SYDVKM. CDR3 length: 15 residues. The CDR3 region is CASSVPRGLLDIQYF. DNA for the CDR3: TGTGCCAGCAGTGTTCCCAGGGGGCTTCTGGACATTCAGTACTTC.

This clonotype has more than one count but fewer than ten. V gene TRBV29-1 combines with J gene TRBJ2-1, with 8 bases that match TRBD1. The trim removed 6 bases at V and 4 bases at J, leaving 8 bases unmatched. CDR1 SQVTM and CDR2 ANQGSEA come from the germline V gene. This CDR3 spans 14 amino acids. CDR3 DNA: TGCAGCGTGAGAGACAGGGGTGGGTACAATGAGCAGTTCTTC. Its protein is CSVRDRGGYNEQFF.

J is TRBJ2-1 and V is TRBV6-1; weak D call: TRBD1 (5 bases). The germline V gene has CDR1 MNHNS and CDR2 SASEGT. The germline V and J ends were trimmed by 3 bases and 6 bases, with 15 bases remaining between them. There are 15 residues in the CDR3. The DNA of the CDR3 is TGTGCCAGCAGTGACAGGGTCGTTTTGGGCAATGAGCAGTTCTTC. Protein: CASSDRVVLGNEQFF.

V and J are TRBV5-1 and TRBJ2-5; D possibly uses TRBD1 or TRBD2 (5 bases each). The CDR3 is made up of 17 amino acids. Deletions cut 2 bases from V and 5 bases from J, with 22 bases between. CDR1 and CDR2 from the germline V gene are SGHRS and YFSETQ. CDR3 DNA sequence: TGCGCCAGCAGCTTACATAATCTTCGAGGGGTGCGGGAGACCCAGTACTTC. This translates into CASSLHNLRGVRETQYF.

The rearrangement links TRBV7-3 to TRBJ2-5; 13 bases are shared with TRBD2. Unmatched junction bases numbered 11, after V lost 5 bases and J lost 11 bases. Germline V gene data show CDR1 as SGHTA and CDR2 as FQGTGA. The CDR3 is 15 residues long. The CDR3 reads CASSTSGGAHNEQYF. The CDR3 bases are TGTGCCAGCAGCACTAGCGGGGGGGCCCACAATGAGCAGTACTTC.